Each of the 26 T cell receptor beta chains below was sequenced from the same sample in a study of T cell clones after liver transplantation. Only in-frame clones appear in the TCRdb table, and some are missing; sequencing was by immunoSEQ multiplex PCR. The sample yields tens of thousands of clones, 82% seen once. The input for sequencing was CD4+ T cells from blood, taken approximately 45 months after liver transplant. The receptors here all came from a human patient who received a liver transplant. Some T cells may be provided by the graft donor.

The chain is built from TRBV29-1 and TRBJ1-2; no clear D. CDR1 SQVTM and CDR2 ANQGSEA come from the germline V gene. The CDR3 length is 13 residues. The ends were cut back, 1 base at V and 6 bases at J, with 12 bases in the middle. The CDR3 coding sequence is TGCAGCGTTGAAGGGAGCTACTCCGATGGCTACACCTTC. Translated: CSVEGSYSDGYTF.

The V call is TRBV6-5, the J call TRBJ2-1; 10 bases are a match to TRBD2. The CDR3 runs to 15 residues. Germline V gives CDR1 MNHEY, CDR2 SVGAGI. V dropped 5 bases and J dropped 7; count of bases not matched to a gene: 8. This chain's CDR3 is CASSNSGRTGNEQFF. The CDR3 DNA is TGTGCCAGCAGTAATAGCGGGAGGACGGGGAATGAGCAGTTCTTC.

This chain joins TRBV18 and TRBJ2-1; 9 bases are shared with TRBD2. The CDR3 is 16 residues long. V shed 3 bases and J 1 base; nucleotides not matched to a gene: 4. Germline CDR1 KGHSH, CDR2 LQKENI. The CDR3 sequence: CASSPQAGGSYNEQFF. Written as DNA, the CDR3 is TGTGCCAGCTCACCCCAAGCGGGAGGATCCTACAATGAGCAGTTCTTC.

The chain links TRBV6-5 to TRBJ2-1; D unclear. Per the germline V gene, CDR1 is MNHEY and CDR2 is SVGAGI. V lost 6 bases and J 5 bases, leaving 8 bases between the germline ends. CDR3 size: 12 residues. CDR3 in DNA: TGTGCCAGCAGGGGTAACGACAATGAGCAGTTCTTC. This sequence encodes CASRGNDNEQFF.

The chain links TRBV18 to TRBJ1-1; no clear D. Trimming stripped 3 bases from V and 4 bases from J, with 3 bases between. CDR3 size: 11 residues. CDR1 is KGHSH, CDR2 LQKENI, per germline. The CDR3 DNA sequence: TGTGCCAGCTCACCGAGCACTGAAGCTTTCTTT. Translating it yields CASSPSTEAFF.

The chain employs TRBV28 and TRBJ1-2, with 9 bases matching TRBD1. V trimming: 9 bases; J trimming: 8 bases; junction bases outside the gene matches: 13. In germline, CDR1 is MDHEN, CDR2 SYDVKM. The CDR3 sequence is 14 residues long. The CDR3 DNA reads TGTGCCAGTAGTGACAGGGGGAGCCCCCGAGGCTACACCTTC. Translating gives CASSDRGSPRGYTF.

This chain connects TRBV6-4 to TRBJ2-7; a possible D gene is TRBD1 (6 bases). Germline CDR1 MRHNA, CDR2 SNTAGT. The length of the CDR3 is 13 residues. Trimming pared 10 bases from V and 3 bases from J, leaving 16 bases between. CDR3 nucleotide sequence: TGTGCCAACAAGACAGGCCTCAACTACGAGCAGTACTTC. Residues: CANKTGLNYEQYF.

This chain links TRBV15 with TRBJ2-5, with TRBD2 as a possible D gene (6 bases). V was shortened by 1 base and J by 9 bases, with 6 bases between the two germline ends. The CDR3 is made up of 11 amino acids. Germline CDR1 reads LNHNV; CDR2 reads YYDKDF (reference sequence). As DNA, the CDR3 is TGTGCCACCAGCAGAGGGGAGGCCCAGTACTTC. This codes for CATSRGEAQYF.

A word on this clone: One end of the junction is discordant with germline, which a read error may explain. The V gene is TRBV4-3, the J gene TRBJ2-1, with D perhaps TRBD2 (6 bases). The CDR3 loop spans 12 amino acids. Per the germline V gene, CDR1 is LGHNA and CDR2 is YSLEER. In DNA, the CDR3 is TGCGCCAGCAGCCGCGGGACCGGGCCCCGTGTCTTC. It specifies CASSRGTGPRVF.

The chain recombines TRBV29-1 with TRBJ2-2; no clear D gene. Germline assignment: CDR1 SQVTM and CDR2 ANQGSEA. The CDR3 contains 13 residues. Between the trimmed V and J ends, which lost 3 bases and 1 base, there was a span of 6 bases. The CDR3 DNA follows: TGCAGCGTTGACGGCGGGAACACCGGGGAGCTGTTTTTT. Translated, it gives CSVDGGNTGELFF.

This rearrangement joins TRBV27 to TRBJ1-1; D not certain. Trimming cost V 11 bases and J 1 base, with 8 bases left between them. The CDR3 spans 11 residues. Looked up from germline, CDR1 is MNHEY and CDR2 is SMNVEV (reference sequence). CDR3 amino acids: CAGRANTEAFF. In DNA form, the CDR3 reads TGTGCCGGTAGGGCGAACACTGAAGCTTTCTTT.

This clone was counted a few times. V is TRBV5-1 and J is TRBJ1-4, with TRBD1 matching over 8 bases. The CDR3 has 17 residues. Germline lookup yields CDR1 SGHRS and CDR2 YFSETQ. Unmatched junction bases numbered 9, after V lost 0 bases and J lost 5 bases. DNA of the CDR3: TGCGCCAGCAGCTTGGGAACCGCAGGGGGCTTCAATGAAAAACTGTTTTTT. As protein: CASSLGTAGGFNEKLFF.

This clone has only one observation. The chain carries TRBV7-9 and TRBJ1-1, with D hard to call. The V gene's germline CDR1 is SEHNR and CDR2 FQNEAQ (reference sequence). V dropped 6 bases and J dropped 5 bases, with 10 bases sitting between them. The CDR3 has 12 amino acids. CDR3 protein: CASSWSGTEAFF. The CDR3 bases are TGTGCCAGCAGTTGGAGTGGGACTGAAGCTTTCTTT.

V and J are TRBV5-1 and TRBJ2-7; possibly TRBD1 for D (6 bases). Germline CDR1 SGHRS, CDR2 YFSETQ. This CDR3 region has 15 residues. The V and J ends lost 0 bases and 1 base respectively, with 11 bases between them. The chain's CDR3 is CASSLVPGASYEQYF. The DNA for the CDR3 is TGCGCCAGCAGCTTGGTTCCAGGGGCGTCCTACGAGCAGTACTTC. Full variable domain (rest looked up from reference TRBV5-1 and TRBJ2-7): KAGVTQTPRYLIKTRGQQVTLSCSPISGHRSVSWYQQTPGQGLQFLFEYFSETQRNKGNFPGRFSGRQFSNSRSEMNVSTLELGDSALYLCASSLVPGASYEQYFGPGTRLTVT.

The chain carries TRBV27 and TRBJ2-2; 14 bases are shared with TRBD2. Germline-derived CDR1 and CDR2 are MNHEY and SMNVEV (reference sequence). The CDR3 spans 16 residues. V shed 6 bases and J 5 bases; nucleotides not matched to a gene: 5. In DNA form, the CDR3 reads TGTGCCAGCAGCCTGGGACTAGCGGGAGTAACCGGGGAGCTGTTTTTT. It specifies CASSLGLAGVTGELFF.

The genes are TRBV7-2 and TRBJ1-2, with 8 bases aligning to TRBD1. Unmatched junction bases numbered 6, after V lost 5 bases and J lost 4 bases. This CDR3 comprises 14 residues. Germline loops: CDR1 SGHTA, CDR2 FQGNSA. CDR3 in amino acids: CASSIRGLSYGYTF. The CDR3 DNA sequence: TGTGCCAGCAGCATCAGGGGGCTTAGCTATGGCTACACCTTC.

The V gene is TRBV20-1, the J gene TRBJ2-1; possible D gene TRBD2, 5 bases. CDR1 and CDR2 (germline): DFQATT, SNEGSKA (reference sequence). Trimming pared 7 bases from V and 9 bases from J, leaving 13 bases between. The CDR3 totals 11 residues. The CDR3 DNA sequence: TGCAGTGGCCCACTAGTTCCTGAGCAGTTCTTC. Translating gives CSGPLVPEQFF.

The chain combines TRBV4-3 with TRBJ2-7, with 8 nucleotides matching TRBD1. CDR1 is LGHNA and CDR2 is YSLEER in the germline V gene. Trimming at V came to 0 bases and at J to 3 bases, leaving 4 bases not matched to a gene. The CDR3 consists of 15 residues. The CDR3 DNA reads as TGCGCCAGCAGCCAAGACCTCGACAGGGGCTACGAGCAGTACTTC. It is translated as CASSQDLDRGYEQYF.

This clone is a singleton in its sample. This sequence joins TRBV5-1 and TRBJ1-4; a weak D match, TRBD1 (6 bases). Germline V gene data show CDR1 as SGHRS and CDR2 as YFSETQ. V lost 4 bases and J 5 bases, leaving 18 bases between the germline ends. The length of the CDR3 is 16 residues. Here the CDR3 DNA reads TGCGCCAGCAGCGCGGGACTCGGGACACAAAATGAAAAACTGTTTTTT. Protein product: CASSAGLGTQNEKLFF.

CDR3 residues: CASSSAGDYGYTF. The CDR3 DNA sequence: TGTGCCAGCAGTTCGGCAGGGGACTATGGCTACACCTTC. J is TRBJ1-2 and V is TRBV6-1; perhaps TRBD1 as D (6 bases). The V gene's germline CDR1 is MNHNS and CDR2 SASEGT. The V gene lost 5 bases and the J gene lost 3 bases, with 10 bases spanning the gap. This CDR3 is 13 amino acids long.

The chain is built from TRBV28 and TRBJ2-7; TRBD2 matches at 11 bases. The CDR3 totals 15 residues. CDR1 and CDR2 (germline): MDHEN, SYDVKM. V lost 6 bases to trimming and J lost 3 bases; unmatched junction nucleotides: 7. CDR3 nucleotides: TGTGCCAGCAGACCGCGACTAGCGGGGATCTACGAGCAGTACTTC. Protein product: CASRPRLAGIYEQYF.

The chain is built from TRBV14 and TRBJ2-1, with 15 nucleotides matching TRBD2. V shed 4 bases and J 2 bases; nucleotides not matched to a gene: 9. The germline V gene has CDR1 SGHDN and CDR2 FVKESK. CDR3 length: 19 amino acids. This CDR3 reads CASSPRTSGRAGTYNEQFF. The CDR3 DNA reads as TGTGCCAGCAGCCCGCGGACTAGCGGGAGGGCCGGAACCTACAATGAGCAGTTCTTC.

V gene TRBV21-1 combines with J gene TRBJ1-2. TRBV21-1 constitutes a pseudogene. This CDR3 region has 12 residues. CDR3 sequence: CPTTGTDYGYTF. In DNA form, the CDR3 reads TGTCCTACCACCGGGACCGACTATGGCTACACCTTC.

CDR3 sequence: CASSSFRGGSNYGYTF. DNA of the CDR3: TGTGCCAGCAGTTCTTTTAGGGGGGGTAGTAACTATGGCTACACCTTC. J is TRBJ1-2 and V is TRBV28; possible D gene TRBD1, 6 bases. The CDR3 runs 16 residues. Germline V gene data show CDR1 as MDHEN and CDR2 as SYDVKM. V lost 4 bases, J lost 1 base, and 16 bases lay in between.

The rearrangement joins TRBV14 to TRBJ2-5; 12 bases are shared with TRBD2. Looked up from germline, CDR1 is SGHDN and CDR2 is FVKESK. This CDR3 is 16 amino acids long. V was pared by 4 bases and J by 5 bases, with 8 bases of the junction left unmatched. This CDR3 is CASSPLLAGGSETQYF. CDR3 bases: TGTGCCAGCAGCCCATTACTAGCGGGAGGAAGCGAGACCCAGTACTTC.

V gene TRBV7-2 combines with J gene TRBJ2-7; 11 bases are a match to TRBD2. Trimming removed 4 bases from V and 6 bases from J; junction bases left unmatched: 5. The CDR3 is 14 residues long. Germline-derived CDR1 and CDR2 are SGHTA and FQGNSA. Here the CDR3 reads CASSSSSGRSEQYF. Written as DNA, the CDR3 is TGTGCCAGCAGCTCGTCTAGCGGGAGGTCCGAGCAGTACTTC.